This TCR beta chain was captured in a study of blood T cell repertoires in COVID-19. Study overall: There were acute and convalescent COVID-19 samples, and they came from the United States, Italy and Spain. From T cells, B-cell-depleted T cells, or PBMCs came the material, which was cDNA or gDNA.

V shed 9 bases and J 2 bases; nucleotides not matched to a gene: 1. The CDR3 sequence is 13 residues long. In the authors' workflow: Nucleated cell counts were estimated from reference gene primer amplification. Here immunoSEQ multiplex PCR was the method, and the copy in TCRdb shows in-frame clones only, minus some. V, J and clone size reflect that table, while D and trimming were determined from the DNA. The sample yields fewer than 65,000 clones, 87% seen once. The sample was peripheral blood. This sequence joins TRBV12-3 or TRBV12-4 and TRBJ2-3; 11 bases agree with TRBD2. This clonotype was sampled from a human donor with acute or convalescent COVID-19. The donor label of this sample is uncertain. Written as DNA, the CDR3 is TGTGCCAGTAGCGGGAGGGCCACAGATACGCAGTATTTT. The encoded protein is CASSGRATDTQYF.